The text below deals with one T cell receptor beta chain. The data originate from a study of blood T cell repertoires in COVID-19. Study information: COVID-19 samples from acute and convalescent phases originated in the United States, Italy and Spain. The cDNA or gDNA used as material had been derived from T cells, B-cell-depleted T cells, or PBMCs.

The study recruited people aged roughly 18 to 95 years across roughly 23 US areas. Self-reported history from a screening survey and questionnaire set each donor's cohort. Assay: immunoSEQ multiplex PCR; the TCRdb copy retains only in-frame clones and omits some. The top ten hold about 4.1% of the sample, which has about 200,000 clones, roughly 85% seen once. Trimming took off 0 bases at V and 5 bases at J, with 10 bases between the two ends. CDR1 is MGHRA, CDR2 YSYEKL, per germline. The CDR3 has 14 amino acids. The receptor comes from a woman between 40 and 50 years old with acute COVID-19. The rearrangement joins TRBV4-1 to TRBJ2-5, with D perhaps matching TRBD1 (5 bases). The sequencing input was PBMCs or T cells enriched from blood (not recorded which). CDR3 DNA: TGCGCCAGCAGCCAAGATAGGGGTTTGGAGACCCAGTACTTC. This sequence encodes CASSQDRGLETQYF.